The 8 T cell receptor beta chains reported below all come from one sample, sequenced in a study of blood T cell repertoires in COVID-19. Repertoires were generated with immunoSEQ multiplex PCR, while TCRdb's copy carries only in-frame clones and drops some. The sample has 190,000 or so clones, about 86% seen once; the top ten hold 0.75% to 0.95%. Sequencing was performed on peripheral blood. The receptor set was obtained from a woman aged 65 to 85 with acute or convalescent COVID-19.

CDR3 protein: CASSVGLAGDTGELFF. DNA for the CDR3: TGTGCCAGCAGCGTAGGTCTAGCGGGAGACACCGGGGAGCTGTTTTTT. This chain uses TRBV9 with TRBJ2-2; 10 nucleotides align to TRBD2. V shed 0 bases and J 3 bases; nucleotides not matched to a gene: 2. The CDR3 has 16 residues. Germline loops: CDR1 SGDLS, CDR2 YYNGEE.

The CDR3 region is CASGVGTRTEAFF. Written as DNA, the CDR3 is TGTGCCAGCGGAGTGGGGACACGGACTGAAGCTTTCTTT. This chain joins TRBV28 and TRBJ1-1; a weak D match, TRBD1 (6 bases). This CDR3 contains 13 residues. CDR1 and CDR2 from the germline V gene are MDHEN and SYDVKM. The V end was cut by 8 bases, the J end by 5 bases, with 15 bases between.

The chain uses TRBV10-1 and TRBJ1-1, with 8 bases matching TRBD1. The ends lost 4 bases at V and 4 bases at J; junction bases unmatched: 8. Germline V CDR1 and CDR2: WNHNN, SYGVQD (reference sequence). The CDR3 runs 15 residues. DNA of the CDR3: TGCGCCAGCAGTGGGGCAGGGGGCATCCGCACTGAAGCTTTCTTT. It is translated as CASSGAGGIRTEAFF.

The V and J genes are TRBV18 and TRBJ2-1; no clear D. With 0 bases removed from V and 0 bases from J, the gap between germline ends came to 3 bases. The CDR3 has 14 amino acids. Germline values: CDR1 KGHSH, CDR2 LQKENI. In nucleotides, the CDR3 is TGTGCCAGCTCACCACCTCGCTCCTACAATGAGCAGTTCTTC. Its protein product is CASSPPRSYNEQFF.

J is TRBJ2-5 and V is TRBV9; D gene unclear. The CDR3 consists of 13 residues. Trimming stripped 3 bases from V and 5 bases from J, with 11 bases between. Germline CDR1 is SGDLS and CDR2 is YYNGEE. The chain's CDR3 is CASSAQAGETQYF. CDR3 bases: TGTGCCAGCAGCGCCCAGGCTGGGGAGACCCAGTACTTC.

The rearrangement joins TRBV9 to TRBJ2-3, with 8 bases matching TRBD2. V dropped 4 bases and J dropped 2; count of bases not matched to a gene: 6. CDR1 and CDR2 from the germline V gene are SGDLS and YYNGEE. The length of the CDR3 is 15 residues. The CDR3 DNA sequence: TGTGCCAGCAGCCGACGGGAGGGATCCACAGATACGCAGTATTTT. As protein: CASSRREGSTDTQYF.

The chain recombines TRBV27 with TRBJ2-3; 12 bases agree with TRBD2. CDR3 length: 15 residues. The ends lost 2 bases at V and 5 bases at J; junction bases unmatched: 2. Germline loops: CDR1 MNHEY, CDR2 SMNVEV (reference sequence). The DNA for the CDR3 is TGTGCCAGCAGTTTAGGGGGACTAGCGGGAGATACGCAGTATTTT. Translation: CASSLGGLAGDTQYF.

This chain connects TRBV15 to TRBJ1-1, with D perhaps TRBD1 (6 bases). The CDR3 is 16 residues long. Germline V gene data show CDR1 as LNHNV and CDR2 as YYDKDF (reference sequence). V lost 5 bases, J lost 7 bases, and 23 bases lay in between. This CDR3 reads CATSPSQGRVTGEAFF. CDR3 sequence (DNA): TGTGCCACCAGCCCTTCGCAGGGGCGGGTAACGGGTGAAGCTTTCTTT.